This T cell receptor beta chain came from a study of blood T cell repertoires in COVID-19. About the study: PBMCs, B-cell-depleted T cells, or T cells provided the cDNA or gDNA that made up the material.

In the authors' methods: Amplification of reference gene primers was used by the study to estimate nucleated cell counts. The data were produced by immunoSEQ multiplex PCR, yet TCRdb's version contains in-frame clones alone and is incomplete. Clone size and the V and J calls come from that table; the DNA yielded D and trimming. The sample lists 250,000 or so clones; 85% to 95% were seen once. Living in 24 US areas, the participants were between roughly 18 and 89 years of age. Germline CDR1 MGHRA, CDR2 YSYEKL. There are 16 residues in the CDR3. V gave up 4 bases and J gave up 0 bases, with 15 bases separating them.

Sequencing was done on a sample of PBMCs or T cells enriched from blood (not recorded which). The V and J genes are TRBV4-1 and TRBJ1-2, with D uncertain. The clonotype comes from a man aged 40-49 years who had been exposed to COVID-19. The CDR3 coding sequence is TGCGCCAGCAGCCCCGGAGGAACCTCAGCTAACTATGGCTACACCTTC. It is translated as CASSPGGTSANYGYTF.